Each of the 26 T cell receptor beta chains below was sequenced from the same sample in a study of human thymus T cells. Corrective cardiac surgery supplied the resected thymus tissue. Only in-frame clones appear in the TCRdb table, and some are missing; sequencing was by immunoSEQ multiplex PCR. The profile shows about 130,000 clones, about 94% of them singletons. The sequencing sample was made of thymus tissue. These receptors all come from a boy younger than two with a congenital heart defect but otherwise immunologically healthy.

The chain combines TRBV7-9 with TRBJ1-1; perhaps TRBD1 as D (6 bases). Trimming removed 1 base at V and 1 base at J, with 22 bases between. This CDR3 is 19 amino acids long. Germline CDR1 and CDR2: SEHNR and FQNEAQ (reference sequence). The CDR3 sequence is CASSLGVFAGVGTNTEAFF. The DNA for the CDR3 is TGTGCCAGCAGCTTAGGAGTCTTCGCAGGGGTCGGAACGAACACTGAAGCTTTCTTT.

This sequence joins TRBV18 and TRBJ2-7; 7 positions agree with TRBD2. Germline V gene lookup returns CDR1 KGHSH and CDR2 LQKENI. The CDR3 covers 13 residues. Trimming cost V 11 bases and J 0 bases; bases outside gene matches: 7. CDR3 sequence (DNA): TGTGCCGCACGGGGGGTAAGCTCCTACGAGCAGTACTTC. This sequence encodes CAARGVSSYEQYF.

This rearrangement joins TRBV4-3 to TRBJ1-1, with D tentatively TRBD1 (5 bases). The germline V gene has CDR1 LGHNA and CDR2 YSLEER. V was trimmed by 3 bases and J by 4 bases, leaving 21 bases between them. This CDR3 has 17 residues. The CDR3 nucleotides read TGCGCCAGCAGCCAGAAGTCGCGATTCTGGGGGAGCACTGAAGCTTTCTTT. The encoded protein is CASSQKSRFWGSTEAFF.

The chain uses TRBV6-8 and TRBJ2-1; 7 nucleotides line up with TRBD1. J lost 0 bases, V lost 8 bases, and 13 bases had no gene match. Germline loops: CDR1 MNHGY, CDR2 SAAAGT. The CDR3 has 17 amino acids. Written as DNA, the CDR3 is TGTGCCAGCGAATGGGACAGTCCCCTCGGCTCCTACAATGAGCAGTTCTTC. It translates to CASEWDSPLGSYNEQFF.

This chain joins TRBV9 and TRBJ2-5; 7 bases agree with TRBD1. The junction had 8 bases not matched to a gene; V was cut back by 0 bases and J by 6 bases. The CDR3 extends over 15 amino acids. The germline V gene has CDR1 SGDLS and CDR2 YYNGEE. The CDR3 region is CASSVDVGGVKTQYF. CDR3 DNA: TGTGCCAGCAGCGTAGACGTAGGGGGCGTAAAGACCCAGTACTTC.

The J gene is TRBJ2-3, the V gene TRBV5-1, with no clear D. CDR1 and CDR2 from the germline V gene are SGHRS and YFSETQ. This CDR3 has 16 residues. V was cut by 4 bases and J by 3 bases, with 18 bases left in between. DNA of the CDR3: TGCGCCAGCAGCCGCGGACCAATAGAATGGACAGATACGCAGTATTTT. Its protein product is CASSRGPIEWTDTQYF.

The J gene is TRBJ2-3, the V gene TRBV28; D call uncertain. V lost 8 bases and J 0 bases, leaving 9 bases between the germline ends. Germline V gene data show CDR1 as MDHEN and CDR2 as SYDVKM. This CDR3 is built from 13 residues. The CDR3 loop reads CASLTASTDTQYF. The DNA for the CDR3 is TGTGCCAGCCTGACGGCGAGCACAGATACGCAGTATTTT.

V is TRBV9 and J is TRBJ2-5, with TRBD1 matching over 10 bases. Germline V lookup: CDR1 SGDLS, CDR2 YYNGEE. The CDR3 has 18 amino acids. Trimming removed 4 bases from V and 5 bases from J; junction bases left unmatched: 17. CDR3 bases: TGTGCCAGCAGCCCTTCGACAGGGGGCAATTCTCCCCAGGAGACCCAGTACTTC. Encoded protein: CASSPSTGGNSPQETQYF.

The chain employs TRBV7-2 and TRBJ2-1, with 10 bases that match TRBD2. CDR3 length: 18 residues. In germline, CDR1 is SGHTA, CDR2 FQGNSA. Losses at the gene ends were 5 bases for V and 9 bases for J; bases not matched to a gene: 19. In nucleotides, the CDR3 is TGTGCCAGCAGCCCTTCACGTCCGCTAGCGGGGGTAAAGGGTGAGCAGTTCTTC. Amino acids: CASSPSRPLAGVKGEQFF.

The chain recombines TRBV7-2 with TRBJ1-3, with a weak D call TRBD1 (6 bases). V was clipped by 4 bases and J by 4 bases, with 14 bases between them. CDR3 length equals 15 residues. Germline values: CDR1 SGHTA, CDR2 FQGNSA. The CDR3 DNA is TGTGCCAGCAGCTCCCGGACAGTTCGGGGAAACACCATATATTTT. Protein product: CASSSRTVRGNTIYF.

The rearrangement links TRBV28 to TRBJ2-7; TRBD2 is a possible D gene (6 bases). V lost 5 bases and J lost 3, with 11 bases in between. The CDR3 length is 13 residues. CDR1 is MDHEN and CDR2 is SYDVKM in the germline V gene. CDR3 amino acids: CASSGGSNYEQYF. Written as DNA, the CDR3 is TGTGCCAGCAGTGGGGGGTCTAACTACGAGCAGTACTTC.

The chain carries TRBV5-6 and TRBJ1-1; D is undetermined. CDR3 length: 14 residues. The V end lost 6 bases, the J end lost 3 bases, and 15 bases lay between the germline ends. Germline loops: CDR1 SGHDT, CDR2 YYEEEE. The CDR3 loop reads CASITSSEDTEAFF. CDR3 in DNA: TGTGCCAGCATCACGTCGTCAGAGGACACTGAAGCTTTCTTT.

This CDR3 is CASSEISRDRAPYEQYF. CDR3 DNA: TGCGCCAGCAGCGAGATAAGCCGGGACAGGGCCCCCTACGAGCAGTACTTC. The J gene is TRBJ2-5, the V gene TRBV5-1, with 9 bases lining up with TRBD1. The J call may be in error: the DNA end matches TRBJ2-7 better. CDR3 length: 17 amino acids. Germline lookup yields CDR1 SGHRS and CDR2 YFSETQ.

The rearrangement uses TRBV4-3 and TRBJ2-1, with 12 bases matching TRBD2. V shed 3 bases, J shed 3 bases, and the junction held 9 bases outside the gene matches. Germline CDR1 LGHNA, CDR2 YSLEER. The CDR3 has 18 residues. CDR3: CASSHPSTSGGVYNEQFF. The DNA for the CDR3 is TGCGCCAGCAGCCACCCCTCGACTAGCGGGGGTGTCTACAATGAGCAGTTCTTC.

The chain links TRBV7-2 to TRBJ2-3, with 8 bases fitting TRBD1. This CDR3 spans 15 amino acids. J was trimmed by 6 bases and V by 6 bases; bases with no gene match: 11. Germline CDR1 is SGHTA and CDR2 is FQGNSA. The CDR3 bases are TGTGCCAGCAGACAACCCTGGGGACAGGTGGATACGCAGTATTTT. This translates into CASRQPWGQVDTQYF.

V gene TRBV4-1 combines with J gene TRBJ1-6; TRBD1 might be the D (5 bases). The CDR3 is 17 amino acids. Germline CDR1 is MGHRA and CDR2 is YSYEKL. The V and J ends lost 2 bases and 3 bases respectively, with 14 bases between them. The CDR3 coding sequence is TGCGCCAGCAGCCAACAAATGGGGCGGGGCTATAATTCACCCCTCCACTTT. Its protein product is CASSQQMGRGYNSPLHF.

The sample holds one count of this clone. V usage is TRBV29-1 and J usage is TRBJ2-5; the D gene is possibly TRBD2 (6 bases). V was cut by 4 bases and J by 1 base, with 13 bases left in between. Germline V gene data show CDR1 as SQVTM and CDR2 as ANQGSEA. The CDR3 length is 14 residues. The CDR3 sequence: CSVGGVSLQETQYF. The CDR3 region has the DNA TGCAGCGTTGGGGGGGTATCCCTCCAAGAGACCCAGTACTTC.

The chain has TRBV6-5 and TRBJ2-7; no reliable D call. Germline V lookup: CDR1 MNHEY, CDR2 SVGAGI. With 6 bases removed from V and 2 bases from J, the gap between germline ends came to 11 bases. This CDR3 region has 13 residues. The DNA of the CDR3 is TGTGCCAGCAGGGATCCTATAACCTACGAGCAGTACTTC. Translation gives CASRDPITYEQYF.

This clone was seen only once. The DNA of the CDR3 is TGTGCCGCAGGACAGGGGGCTTCGGAGACCCAGTACTTC. This encodes CAAGQGASETQYF. The genes are TRBV10-3 and TRBJ2-5; TRBD1 matches at 11 bases. V shed 11 bases, J shed 5 bases, and the junction held 7 bases outside the gene matches. CDR3 size: 13 residues. Germline V gives CDR1 ENHRY, CDR2 SYGVKD.

The V gene is TRBV19, the J gene TRBJ2-5; TRBD1 is a possible D gene (6 bases). Trimming removed 5 bases from V and 1 base from J, with 14 bases in between. This CDR3 region has 15 residues. CDR1 and CDR2 (germline): LNHDA, SQIVND (reference sequence). The CDR3 sequence is CASSPHRDTQETQYF. CDR3 in DNA: TGTGCCAGTAGTCCACATAGGGACACCCAAGAGACCCAGTACTTC. The full variable domain, with the rest looked up from reference TRBV19 and TRBJ2-5, is DGGITQSPKYLFRKEGQNVTLSCEQNLNHDAMYWYRQDPGQGLRLIYYSQIVNDFQKGDIAEGYSVSREKKESFPLTVTSAQKNPTAFYLCASSPHRDTQETQYFGPGTRLLVL.

V gene TRBV28 combines with J gene TRBJ2-5; no clear D. Looked up from germline, CDR1 is MDHEN and CDR2 is SYDVKM. The CDR3 sequence is 15 residues long. The V gene lost 2 bases and the J gene lost 2 bases, with 12 bases spanning the gap. The CDR3 DNA follows: TGTGCCAGCAGTTTAATCGGATCTCCTCAAGAGACCCAGTACTTC. Its translation: CASSLIGSPQETQYF.

V gene TRBV4-3 combines with J gene TRBJ2-3; a weak D match, TRBD2 (7 bases). Per the germline V gene, CDR1 is LGHNA and CDR2 is YSLEER. The V end was cut by 1 base, the J end by 6 bases, with 17 bases between. The CDR3 covers 16 residues. The DNA of the CDR3 is TGCGCCAGCAGCCAAGTGGCGGGGGCCCTCTCTGATACGCAGTATTTT. Translated, it gives CASSQVAGALSDTQYF.

Written as DNA, the CDR3 is TGCGCCAGCAGGACCGGGACTAGCGGGGGGGAGGATACGCAGTATTTT. It is translated as CASRTGTSGGEDTQYF. This chain connects TRBV5-1 to TRBJ2-3, with TRBD2 matching over 16 bases. Germline CDR1 reads SGHRS; CDR2 reads YFSETQ. The CDR3 consists of 16 residues. The trim removed 5 bases at V and 6 bases at J, leaving 6 bases unmatched.

V usage is TRBV28 and J usage is TRBJ1-5; a possible D gene is TRBD1 (5 bases). The V end lost 3 bases, the J end lost 2 bases, and 11 bases lay between the germline ends. The CDR3 spans 15 residues. Germline loops: CDR1 MDHEN, CDR2 SYDVKM. This CDR3 reads CASSFAGYGNQPQHF. The CDR3 DNA is TGTGCCAGCAGTTTTGCAGGGTACGGCAATCAGCCCCAGCATTTT. The variable domain in full, with the rest retrieved from reference TRBV28 and TRBJ1-5, is DVKVTQSSRYLVKRTGEKVFLECVQDMDHENMFWYRQDPGLGLRLIYFSYDVKMKEKGDIPEGYSVSREKKERFSLILESASTNQTSMYLCASSFAGYGNQPQHFGDGTRLSIL.

The rearrangement uses TRBV4-1 and TRBJ1-4, with D perhaps matching TRBD1 (5 bases). Trimming shortened V by 2 bases and J by 4 bases, and 17 bases separated the two germline ends. The CDR3 length is 17 residues. Germline V CDR1 and CDR2: MGHRA, YSYEKL. CDR3 region: CASSQSLGAQSNEKLFF. CDR3 coding DNA: TGCGCCAGCAGCCAATCCCTCGGGGCCCAGAGTAATGAAAAACTGTTTTTT.

This clone was observed a single time. The chain has TRBV5-1 and TRBJ2-1; TRBD2 agrees at 9 bases. Germline V lookup: CDR1 SGHRS, CDR2 YFSETQ. V trimming: 0 bases; J trimming: 7 bases; junction bases outside the gene matches: 5. This CDR3 region has 15 residues. Here the CDR3 reads CASSLVASGDNEQFF. The CDR3 DNA reads as TGCGCCAGCAGCTTGGTGGCTAGCGGGGATAATGAGCAGTTCTTC.